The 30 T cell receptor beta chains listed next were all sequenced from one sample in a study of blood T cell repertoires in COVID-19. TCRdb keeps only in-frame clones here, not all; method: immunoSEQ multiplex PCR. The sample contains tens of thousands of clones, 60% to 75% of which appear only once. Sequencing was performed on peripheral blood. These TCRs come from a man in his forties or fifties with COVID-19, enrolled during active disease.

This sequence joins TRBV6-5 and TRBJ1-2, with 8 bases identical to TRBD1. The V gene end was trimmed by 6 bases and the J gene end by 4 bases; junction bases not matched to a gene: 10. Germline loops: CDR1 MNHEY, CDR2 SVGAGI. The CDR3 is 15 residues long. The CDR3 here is CASSDHGQGGYGYTF. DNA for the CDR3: TGTGCCAGCAGCGATCATGGACAGGGTGGCTATGGCTACACCTTC.

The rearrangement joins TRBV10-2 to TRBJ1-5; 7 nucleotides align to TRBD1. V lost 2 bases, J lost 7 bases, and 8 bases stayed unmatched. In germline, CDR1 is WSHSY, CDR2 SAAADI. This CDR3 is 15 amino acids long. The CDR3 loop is CASSEPVDRAQPQHF. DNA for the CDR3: TGCGCCAGCAGTGAGCCAGTCGACAGGGCCCAGCCCCAGCATTTT.

CDR3 in DNA: TGTGCCACCAGTGCACGCACAGGGGAAGCCGGGGAGCTGTTTTTT. This sequence encodes CATSARTGEAGELFF. The chain recombines TRBV24-1 with TRBJ2-2; 7 bases match TRBD1. V lost 5 bases to trimming and J lost 6 bases; unmatched junction nucleotides: 8. The CDR3 has 15 residues. Germline loops: CDR1 KGHDR, CDR2 SFDVKD.

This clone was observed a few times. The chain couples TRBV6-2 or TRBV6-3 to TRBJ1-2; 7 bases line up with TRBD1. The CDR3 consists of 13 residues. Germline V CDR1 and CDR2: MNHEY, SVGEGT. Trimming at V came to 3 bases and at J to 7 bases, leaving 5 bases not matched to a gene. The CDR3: CASSYKGALGYTF. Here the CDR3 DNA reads TGTGCCAGCAGTTATAAGGGGGCCCTTGGCTACACCTTC.

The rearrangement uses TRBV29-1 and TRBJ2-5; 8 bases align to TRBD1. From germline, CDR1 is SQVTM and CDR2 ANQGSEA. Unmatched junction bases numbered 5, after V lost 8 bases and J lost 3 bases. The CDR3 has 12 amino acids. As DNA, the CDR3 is TGCAGCACCCGGACAGGGAAAGAGACCCAGTACTTC. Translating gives CSTRTGKETQYF.

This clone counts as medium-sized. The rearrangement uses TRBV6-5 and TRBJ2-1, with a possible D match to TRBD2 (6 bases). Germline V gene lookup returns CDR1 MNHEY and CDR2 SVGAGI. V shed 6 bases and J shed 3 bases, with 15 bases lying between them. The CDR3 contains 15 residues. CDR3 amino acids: CASSVLAEGYNEQFF. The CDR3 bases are TGTGCCAGCAGCGTCTTAGCGGAGGGCTACAATGAGCAGTTCTTC.

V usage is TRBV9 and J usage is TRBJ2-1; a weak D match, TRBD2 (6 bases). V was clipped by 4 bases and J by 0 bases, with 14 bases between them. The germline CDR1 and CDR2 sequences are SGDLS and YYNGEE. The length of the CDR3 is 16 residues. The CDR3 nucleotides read TGTGCCAGCAGCCTCCGCGGGGAAAGCTCCTACAATGAGCAGTTCTTC. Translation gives CASSLRGESSYNEQFF.

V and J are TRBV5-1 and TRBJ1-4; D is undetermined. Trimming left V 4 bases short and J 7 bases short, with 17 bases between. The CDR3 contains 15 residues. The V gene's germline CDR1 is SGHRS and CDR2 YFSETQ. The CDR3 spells CASSGAGEKGEKLFF. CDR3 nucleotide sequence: TGCGCCAGCAGCGGAGCCGGGGAGAAGGGTGAAAAACTGTTTTTT. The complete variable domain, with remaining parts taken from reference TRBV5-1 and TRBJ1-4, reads KAGVTQTPRYLIKTRGQQVTLSCSPISGHRSVSWYQQTPGQGLQFLFEYFSETQRNKGNFPGRFSGRQFSNSRSEMNVSTLELGDSALYLCASSGAGEKGEKLFFGSGTQLSVL.

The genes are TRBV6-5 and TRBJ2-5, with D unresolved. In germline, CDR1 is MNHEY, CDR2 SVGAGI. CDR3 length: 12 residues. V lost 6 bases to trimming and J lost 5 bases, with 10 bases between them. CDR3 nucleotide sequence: TGTGCCAGCAGCCCGACTGCGGAGACCCAGTACTTC. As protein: CASSPTAETQYF.

CDR3: CASSLGQGVETQYF. CDR3 DNA: TGTGCCAGCAGCTTGGGACAGGGGGTAGAGACCCAGTACTTC. The chain links TRBV11-1 to TRBJ2-5; TRBD1 matches at 11 bases. This CDR3 is 14 amino acids long. Germline-derived CDR1 and CDR2 are SGHAT and FQDESV (reference sequence). Trimming at V came to 3 bases and at J to 4 bases, leaving 1 base not matched to a gene.

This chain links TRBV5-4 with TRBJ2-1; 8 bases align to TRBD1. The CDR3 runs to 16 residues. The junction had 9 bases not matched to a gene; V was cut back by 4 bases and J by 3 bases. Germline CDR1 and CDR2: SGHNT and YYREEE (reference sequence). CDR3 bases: TGTGCCAGCAGCCAGGACAGGGCCCCCGGCTACAATGAGCAGTTCTTC. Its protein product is CASSQDRAPGYNEQFF.

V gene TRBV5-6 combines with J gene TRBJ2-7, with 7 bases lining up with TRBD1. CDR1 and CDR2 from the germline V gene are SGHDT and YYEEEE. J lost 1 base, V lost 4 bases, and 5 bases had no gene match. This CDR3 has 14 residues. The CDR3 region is CASSNLQGSYEQYF. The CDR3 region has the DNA TGTGCCAGCAGCAACTTACAGGGGTCCTACGAGCAGTACTTC.

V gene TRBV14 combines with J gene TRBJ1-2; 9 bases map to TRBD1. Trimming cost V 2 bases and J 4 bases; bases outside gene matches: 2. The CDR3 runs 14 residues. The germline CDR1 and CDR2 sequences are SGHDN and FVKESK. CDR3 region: CASSQSGQGYGYTF. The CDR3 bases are TGTGCCAGCAGCCAATCGGGACAGGGCTATGGCTACACCTTC.

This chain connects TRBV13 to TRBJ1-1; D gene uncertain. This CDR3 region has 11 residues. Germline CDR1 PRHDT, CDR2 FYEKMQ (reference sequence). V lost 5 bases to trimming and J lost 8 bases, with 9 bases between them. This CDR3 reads CASSRRGEAFF. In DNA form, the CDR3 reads TGTGCCAGCAGCCGTAGAGGGGAAGCTTTCTTT. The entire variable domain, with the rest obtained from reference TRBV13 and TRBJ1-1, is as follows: AAGVIQSPRHLIKEKRETATLKCYPIPRHDTVYWYQQGPGQDPQFLISFYEKMQSDKGSIPDRFSAQQFSDYHSELNMSSLELGDSALYFCASSRRGEAFFGQGTRLTVV.

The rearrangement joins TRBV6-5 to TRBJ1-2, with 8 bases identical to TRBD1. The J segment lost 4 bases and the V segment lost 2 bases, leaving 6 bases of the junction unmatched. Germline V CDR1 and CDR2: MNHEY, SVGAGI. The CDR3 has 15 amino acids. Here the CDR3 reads CASSYRGQGTYGYTF. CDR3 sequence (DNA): TGTGCCAGCAGTTACCGCGGACAGGGCACCTATGGCTACACCTTC.

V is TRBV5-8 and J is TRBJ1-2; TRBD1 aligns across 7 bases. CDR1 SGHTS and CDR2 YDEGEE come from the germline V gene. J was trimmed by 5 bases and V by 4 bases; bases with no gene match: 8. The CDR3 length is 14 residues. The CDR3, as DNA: TGTGCCAGCAGCGTTAACAGGGGTAATTATGGCTACACCTTC. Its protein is CASSVNRGNYGYTF.

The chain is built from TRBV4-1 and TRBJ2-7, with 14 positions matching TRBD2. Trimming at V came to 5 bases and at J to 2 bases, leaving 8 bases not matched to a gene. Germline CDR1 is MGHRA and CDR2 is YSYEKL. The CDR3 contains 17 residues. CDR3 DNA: TGCGCCAGCAGCGCCGGGACTAGCGGGAGCGGAGCCTACGAGCAGTACTTC. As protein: CASSAGTSGSGAYEQYF.

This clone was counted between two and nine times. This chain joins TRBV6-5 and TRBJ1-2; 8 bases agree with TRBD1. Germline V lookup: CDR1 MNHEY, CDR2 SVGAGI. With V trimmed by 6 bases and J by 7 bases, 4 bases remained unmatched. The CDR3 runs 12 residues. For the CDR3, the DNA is TGTGCCAGCAGCATTACAGGGGGTGGCTACACCTTC. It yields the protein CASSITGGGYTF.

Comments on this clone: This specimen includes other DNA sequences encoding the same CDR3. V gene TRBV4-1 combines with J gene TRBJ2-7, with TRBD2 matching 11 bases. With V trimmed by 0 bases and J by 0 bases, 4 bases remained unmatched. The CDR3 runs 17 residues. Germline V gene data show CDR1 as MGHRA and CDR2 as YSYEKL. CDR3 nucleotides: TGCGCCAGCAGCCAAGAACCGGGACTAGCGGACTCCTACGAGCAGTACTTC. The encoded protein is CASSQEPGLADSYEQYF.

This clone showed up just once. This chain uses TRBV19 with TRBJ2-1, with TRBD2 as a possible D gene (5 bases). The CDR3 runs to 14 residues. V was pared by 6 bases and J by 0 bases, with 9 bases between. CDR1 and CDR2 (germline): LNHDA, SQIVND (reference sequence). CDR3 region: CASRMEDSYNEQFF. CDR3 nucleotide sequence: TGTGCCAGTAGGATGGAGGACTCCTACAATGAGCAGTTCTTC.

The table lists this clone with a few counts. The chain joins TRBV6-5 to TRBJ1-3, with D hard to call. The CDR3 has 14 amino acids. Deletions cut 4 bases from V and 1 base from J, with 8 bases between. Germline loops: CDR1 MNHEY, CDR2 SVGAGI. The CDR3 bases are TGTGCCAGCAGTTTTAGGGAGTCTGGAAACACCATATATTTT. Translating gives CASSFRESGNTIYF.

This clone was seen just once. The CDR3 coding sequence is TGTGCCAGCACTTATGGGGGGATAGAGAACTATGGCTACACCTTC. It specifies CASTYGGIENYGYTF. The chain couples TRBV6-5 to TRBJ1-2, with D possibly being TRBD1 (5 bases). Germline values: CDR1 MNHEY, CDR2 SVGAGI. Trimming removed 7 bases from V and 2 bases from J, with 17 bases in between. CDR3 length: 15 amino acids.

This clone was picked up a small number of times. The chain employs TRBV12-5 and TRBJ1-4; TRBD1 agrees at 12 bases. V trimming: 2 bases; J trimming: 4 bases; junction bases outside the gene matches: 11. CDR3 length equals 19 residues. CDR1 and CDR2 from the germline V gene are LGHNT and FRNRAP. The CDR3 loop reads CASGLPGGDRGHDNEKLFF. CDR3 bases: TGTGCTAGTGGTTTGCCCGGAGGGGACAGGGGGCATGATAATGAAAAACTGTTTTTT.

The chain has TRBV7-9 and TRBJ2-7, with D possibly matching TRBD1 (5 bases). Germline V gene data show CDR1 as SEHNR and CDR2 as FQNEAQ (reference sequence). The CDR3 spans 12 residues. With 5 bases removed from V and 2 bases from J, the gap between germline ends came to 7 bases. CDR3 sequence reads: CASSKTAYEQYF. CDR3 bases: TGTGCCAGCAGCAAGACAGCCTACGAGCAGTACTTC.

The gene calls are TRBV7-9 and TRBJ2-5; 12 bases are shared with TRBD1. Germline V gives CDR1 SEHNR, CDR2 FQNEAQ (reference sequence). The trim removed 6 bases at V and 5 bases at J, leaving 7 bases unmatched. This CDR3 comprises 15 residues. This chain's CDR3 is CASRKGTGGTETQYF. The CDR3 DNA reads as TGTGCCAGCAGAAAAGGGACAGGGGGCACGGAGACCCAGTACTTC.

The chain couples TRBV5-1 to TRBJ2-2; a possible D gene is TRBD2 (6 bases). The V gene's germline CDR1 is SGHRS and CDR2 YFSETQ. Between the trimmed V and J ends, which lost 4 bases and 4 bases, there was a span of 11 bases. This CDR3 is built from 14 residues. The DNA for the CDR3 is TGCGCCAGCAGCGAGGGACTTCTCACCGGGGAGCTGTTTTTT. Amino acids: CASSEGLLTGELFF.

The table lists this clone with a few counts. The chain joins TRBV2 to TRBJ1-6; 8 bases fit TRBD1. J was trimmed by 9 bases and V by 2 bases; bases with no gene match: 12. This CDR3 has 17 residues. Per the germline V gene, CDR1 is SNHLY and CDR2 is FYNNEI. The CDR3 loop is CASSERQGAIRSSPLHF. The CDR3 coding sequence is TGTGCCAGCAGTGAAAGGCAGGGGGCAATACGAAGTTCACCCCTCCACTTT.

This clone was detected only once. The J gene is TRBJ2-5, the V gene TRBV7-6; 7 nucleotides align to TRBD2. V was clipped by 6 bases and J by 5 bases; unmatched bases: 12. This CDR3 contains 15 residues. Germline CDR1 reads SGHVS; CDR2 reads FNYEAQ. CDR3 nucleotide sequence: TGTGCCAGCAGTCGGACTAGTGATAGGGAGGAGACCCAGTACTTC. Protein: CASSRTSDREETQYF. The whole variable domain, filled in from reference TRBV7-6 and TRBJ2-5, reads GAGVSQSPRYKVTKRGQDVALRCDPISGHVSLYWYRQALGQGPEFLTYFNYEAQQDKSGLPNDRFSAERPEGSISTLTIQRTEQRDSAMYRCASSRTSDREETQYFGPGTRLLVL.

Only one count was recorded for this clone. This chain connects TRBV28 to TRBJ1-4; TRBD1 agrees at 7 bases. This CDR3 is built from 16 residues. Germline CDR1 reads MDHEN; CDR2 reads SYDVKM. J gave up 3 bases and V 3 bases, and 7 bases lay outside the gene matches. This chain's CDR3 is CASSFTGTASNEKLFF. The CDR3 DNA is TGTGCCAGCAGTTTCACAGGGACAGCATCTAATGAAAAACTGTTTTTT.

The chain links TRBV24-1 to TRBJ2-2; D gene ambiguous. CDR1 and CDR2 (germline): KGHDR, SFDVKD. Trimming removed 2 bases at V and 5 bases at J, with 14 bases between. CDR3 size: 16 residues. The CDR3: CATSDSSGSQTGELFF. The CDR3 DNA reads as TGTGCCACCAGTGATTCTTCCGGGTCACAAACCGGGGAGCTGTTTTTT.